These 16 T cell receptor beta chains share one sample of origin, sequenced in a study of B cell selection in AIRE deficiency. Generated by immunoSEQ multiplex PCR, the TCRdb table keeps only in-frame clones and is missing some. The table records about 21,000 clones, about 95% of them present only once. Sorted regulatory T cells were CD4-positive, CD25-high and CD127-low or negative. What was sequenced was Tregs sorted from PBMCs. These receptors were collected from a human donor with AIRE deficiency.

The genes are TRBV28 and TRBJ2-1; the D gene is possibly TRBD2 (6 bases). The V end was cut by 7 bases, the J end by 8 bases, with 15 bases between. This CDR3 has 13 amino acids. Germline CDR1 MDHEN, CDR2 SYDVKM. In nucleotides, the CDR3 is TGTGCCAGCAATAGACGGGGGTCCCATGAGCAGTTCTTC. This gives the protein CASNRRGSHEQFF. The whole variable domain, filled in from reference TRBV28 and TRBJ2-1, reads DVKVTQSSRYLVKRTGEKVFLECVQDMDHENMFWYRQDPGLGLRLIYFSYDVKMKEKGDIPEGYSVSREKKERFSLILESASTNQTSMYLCASNRRGSHEQFFGPGTRLTVL.

V and J are TRBV2 and TRBJ2-1; no firm D call. Trimming took 7 bases from V and 1 from J, leaving 8 bases between them. The CDR3 loop spans 13 amino acids. Germline V gene data show CDR1 as SNHLY and CDR2 as FYNNEI. CDR3 bases: TGTGCCAGCAAGCAGATATCCTACAATGAGCAGTTCTTC. Its protein is CASKQISYNEQFF.

The genes are TRBV2 and TRBJ1-1, with D possibly matching TRBD1 (5 bases). Germline CDR1 and CDR2: SNHLY and FYNNEI. The CDR3 covers 14 residues. The V gene lost 4 bases and the J gene lost 1 base, with 10 bases spanning the gap. The CDR3 bases are TGTGCCAGCAGTGGAGGGACCTCGAACACTGAAGCTTTCTTT. Translation: CASSGGTSNTEAFF.

The CDR3 DNA follows: TGCAGCGTGAAGCGAGGGAGTGGCAACGAGCAGTACTTC. Amino acid sequence: CSVKRGSGNEQYF. The chain joins TRBV29-1 to TRBJ2-7, with TRBD2 as a possible D gene (5 bases). Looked up from germline, CDR1 is SQVTM and CDR2 is ANQGSEA. V was cut by 6 bases and J by 5 bases, with 17 bases left in between. The CDR3 is made up of 13 amino acids.

This chain links TRBV14 with TRBJ1-2, with 7 bases identical to TRBD1. Germline V gene data show CDR1 as SGHDN and CDR2 as FVKESK. The CDR3 loop spans 13 amino acids. With 5 bases clipped from V and 8 bases from J, the junction kept 8 bases outside the gene matches. CDR3 in amino acids: CASSSNRGGGYTF. The CDR3 nucleotides read TGTGCCAGCAGCTCGAACAGGGGAGGAGGCTACACCTTC.

The DNA for the CDR3 is TGCGCCAGCAGTGAGGGGACAGGGCGAAACACCATATATTTT. Translation gives CASSEGTGRNTIYF. J is TRBJ1-3 and V is TRBV10-1; 9 bases line up with TRBD1. The length of the CDR3 is 14 residues. V trimming: 2 bases; J trimming: 5 bases; junction bases outside the gene matches: 1. CDR1 is WNHNN and CDR2 is SYGVQD in the germline V gene (reference sequence).

The chain has TRBV9 and TRBJ2-5; perhaps TRBD2 as D (6 bases). This CDR3 is built from 14 residues. Between the trimmed V and J ends, which lost 0 bases and 4 bases, there was a span of 10 bases. Germline-derived CDR1 and CDR2 are SGDLS and YYNGEE. CDR3 nucleotide sequence: TGTGCCAGCAGCGTAGGCGGGATAGGAGAGACCCAGTACTTC. Protein: CASSVGGIGETQYF.

This chain connects TRBV11-2 to TRBJ2-3; D may be TRBD2 (6 bases). CDR1 and CDR2 from the germline V gene are SGHAT and FQNNGV. Trimming pared 4 bases from V and 0 bases from J, leaving 11 bases between. The CDR3 length is 15 residues. CDR3 protein: CASSWGGVSTDTQYF. CDR3 nucleotide sequence: TGTGCCAGCAGCTGGGGCGGGGTTAGCACAGATACGCAGTATTTT.

V and J are TRBV30 and TRBJ1-1; D not resolved. The CDR3 loop spans 13 amino acids. Germline lookup yields CDR1 GTSNPN and CDR2 SVGIG (reference sequence). Trimming stripped 3 bases from V and 7 bases from J, with 15 bases between. The CDR3 DNA sequence: TGTGCCTGGAGCATCACCGCTCCCCGTGAAGCTTTCTTT. It codes for CAWSITAPREAFF. The complete variable domain, with remaining parts taken from reference TRBV30 and TRBJ1-1, reads SQTIHQWPATLVQPVGSPLSLECTVEGTSNPNLYWYRQAAGRGLQLLFYSVGIGQISSEVPQNLSASRPQDRQFILSSKKLLLSDSGFYLCAWSITAPREAFFGQGTRLTVV.

As concerns this clone: Within the sample, other DNA sequences also encode this same CDR3. V usage is TRBV7-2 and J usage is TRBJ2-7, with 8 bases aligning to TRBD2. The V gene end was trimmed by 0 bases and the J gene end by 6 bases; junction bases not matched to a gene: 4. In germline, CDR1 is SGHTA, CDR2 FQGNSA. The CDR3 spans 14 residues. The CDR3 is CASSLAPAGVEQYF. The CDR3 nucleotides are TGTGCCAGCAGCTTAGCACCAGCGGGAGTCGAGCAGTACTTC.

The V and J genes are TRBV11-2 and TRBJ2-1; 7 bases map to TRBD2. Trimming took 2 bases from V and 3 from J; bases not matched to a gene: 4. The CDR3 is 15 residues long. CDR1 and CDR2 from the germline V gene are SGHAT and FQNNGV. The CDR3 region is CASSLWSGVYNEQFF. DNA for the CDR3: TGTGCCAGCAGCTTATGGAGCGGGGTCTACAATGAGCAGTTCTTC.

The J gene is TRBJ2-7, the V gene TRBV6-1; the D is unclear. The CDR3 runs to 15 residues. V lost 1 base and J 2 bases, leaving 12 bases between the germline ends. Germline V gene lookup returns CDR1 MNHNS and CDR2 SASEGT. CDR3: CASSEVVAHAYEQYF. CDR3 nucleotides: TGTGCCAGCAGTGAAGTGGTGGCACACGCCTACGAGCAGTACTTC.

A note on this clone: The same CDR3 is also encoded by other DNA sequences in this sample. The rearrangement joins TRBV4-3 to TRBJ2-1; D gene uncertain. V dropped 2 bases and J dropped 7 bases, with 15 bases sitting between them. The CDR3 runs to 15 residues. Germline CDR1 LGHNA, CDR2 YSLEER. For the CDR3, the DNA is TGCGCCAGCAGCCAATACCCCGCAGTGGCGAATGAGCAGTTCTTC. Translating it yields CASSQYPAVANEQFF.

The chain has TRBV7-8 and TRBJ2-4; D is possibly TRBD1 (6 bases). Germline CDR1 SGHVS, CDR2 FQNEAQ. The CDR3 covers 17 residues. Trimming removed 2 bases from V and 1 base from J, with 15 bases in between. The CDR3, as DNA: TGTGCCAGCAGCTTAAGGGCAGGGGCGGTTGCCAAAAACATTCAGTACTTC. It translates to CASSLRAGAVAKNIQYF.

This chain links TRBV30 with TRBJ1-5; D gene ambiguous. The V gene's germline CDR1 is GTSNPN and CDR2 SVGIG (reference sequence). The CDR3 totals 13 residues. Trimming left V 0 bases short and J 2 bases short, with 5 bases between. The CDR3 nucleotides read TGTGCCTGGAGTGTACGGGGCAATCAGCCCCAGCATTTT. This sequence encodes CAWSVRGNQPQHF.

The chain combines TRBV7-9 with TRBJ2-7, with D perhaps matching TRBD1 (6 bases). V was trimmed by 5 bases and J by 6 bases, leaving 17 bases between them. CDR1 SEHNR and CDR2 FQNEAQ come from the germline V gene (reference sequence). The length of the CDR3 is 14 residues. The CDR3 protein is CASSLSGHVREQYF. CDR3 bases: TGTGCCAGCAGCCTCTCGGGACATGTTCGCGAGCAGTACTTC.